Sequencing of this TCR beta chain was carried out in a study of CD8 T cell repertoires and HIV-1 epitope variants. Study as a whole: Separate from the cultures, 1M uncultured T cells served as baseline. Study results and caveats: Nef KF9 drew roughly 5 clonotypes and HW9 one, without TAALDMSHF responses. Most of the nine antigen-specific clonotypes appeared cross-reactive to autologous or escape variants.

This table comes from immunoSEQ multiplex PCR, and its TCRdb copy is limited to in-frame clones, with some not included. The repertoire has 950 to 1,500 clones, approximately 66% of them found once; the top ten carry roughly 47%. Points on this clone: The target antigen is unknown.

Trimming took off 1 base at V and 9 bases at J, with 4 bases between the two ends. Germline assignment: CDR1 MRHNA and CDR2 SNTAGT. The CDR3 is made up of 11 amino acids. The sample consisted of cultured CD8+ T cells derived from PBMCs. This clonotype originated in a male donor with HIV. The chain couples TRBV6-4 to TRBJ2-1; no firm D call. The CDR3 region has the DNA TGTGCCAGCAGTGACTGGGGTGAGCAGTTCTTC. This codes for CASSDWGEQFF.